The T cell receptor (beta chain) under discussion was sequenced for a study of B cell selection in AIRE deficiency. Study observations and caveats: CDR3s were shorter in shared Treg sequences, reflecting few non-templated nucleotide insertions. AIRE-deficient Tconv and Treg repertoires matched healthy donors in TCRBV, CDR3 length, diversity. Of over 3,500 shared Treg TCRbeta sequences, 25% to 40% were healthy-only, approximately 9.7% patient-only.

Between the trimmed V and J ends, which lost 7 bases and 5 bases, there was a span of 13 bases. There are 13 residues in the CDR3. CDR1 is SNHLY and CDR2 is FYNNEI in the germline V gene. The sorted conventional CD4 T cells were gated as CD4+CD127+. A note on this clone: What it binds is not known.

Assay: immunoSEQ multiplex PCR; the TCRdb copy retains only in-frame clones and omits some. The sample has tens of thousands of clones; about 96% are singletons. This clonotype originated in a human donor with AIRE deficiency. V usage is TRBV2 and J usage is TRBJ2-3; D not certain. The material sequenced was conventional CD4+ T cells sorted from PBMCs. The CDR3 DNA reads as TGTGCCAGCATCACTGACGTGGTAGATACGCAGTATTTT. Its translation: CASITDVVDTQYF.